The TCR beta chain described here comes from a study of regulatory T cells in long-lasting Graves disease. This clonotype was found a few times. The V end lost 2 bases, the J end lost 5 bases, and 9 bases lay between the germline ends. Looked up from germline, CDR1 is SGHNT and CDR2 is YYREEE (reference sequence). This CDR3 contains 13 residues. The authors built TCR beta libraries using iRepertoire HTBI primers and Arm-PCR of CDR3 regions. TCRdb passed the multiplex PCR reads through MiXCR, listing each CDR3 protein once. Among a few hundred thousand distinct CDR3 sequences listed, about 16% were seen once. Time point: newly diagnosed GD, antithyroid drugs for less than 3 months. RNA extracted from PBMCs served as the sequencing template. The authors diagnosed Graves' disease using American Thyroid Association guidelines. In addition, the sample was reused for a study of T cells in Graves' hyperthyroidism and ophthalmopathy.

The TCR sequence derives from a woman aged 18-29 years with Graves disease. The chain uses TRBV5-4 and TRBJ2-3, with no clear D. The source was peripheral blood mononuclear cells (PBMCs), collected at new diagnosis, from a patient treated with antithyroid drugs. The CDR3 reads CASSFYAGDTQYF. CDR3 nucleotides: TGTGCCAGCAGCTTCTACGCTGGAGATACGCAGTATTTT.